The present T cell receptor beta chain was sequenced within a study of control samples from healthy donors and cancer patients. Germline CDR1 is SGHRS and CDR2 is YFSETQ. This CDR3 comprises 14 residues. Trimming left V 4 bases short and J 8 bases short, with 18 bases between. Clones were sequenced by immunoSEQ multiplex PCR, and TCRdb holds only the in-frame ones, with some missing. The sample consists of fewer than 95,000 clones, more than 75% of them appearing once. Sequenced: blood. The sequence came from a middle-aged woman in good health. This rearrangement joins TRBV5-1 to TRBJ1-2; tentative D call: TRBD1 (5 bases). CDR3 sequence (DNA): TGCGCCAGCAGCCGCGGTGAGGGGCCCGGAGGCTACACCTTC. Its translation: CASSRGEGPGGYTF.